This T cell receptor beta chain emerged from a study of T cell repertoires in cytomegalovirus infection. Whole-study context: Public TCR beta signatures provided an indication of both CMV infection and a matching HLA type.

MiXCR, run by TCRdb on the reads, gives a single entry per CDR3 protein. The table shows about 110,000 distinct CDR3 sequences, with around 28% occurring only once. In the case of this clonotype: Its antigen is as yet unknown.

The CDR3 covers 18 residues. V gave up 0 bases and J gave up 3 bases; unmatched junction bases: 9. Germline assignment: CDR1 SGHVS and CDR2 FNYEAQ. Study-wide results and caveats: What dominated the ex vivo response were HLA-C-restricted CMV-specific TCR beta clonotypes.

This receptor was identified in a human donor in good health (CMV status not recorded). Some clones in this sample may be carry-over from other donors' samples. The sample here was CD8+ T cells from cultured PBMCs, taken from culture after CMV antigen stimulation. The chain has TRBV7-6 and TRBJ2-1; 9 bases agree with TRBD2. The CDR3 DNA is TGTGCCAGCAGCTTAGCATTGTCTAGCGGGGAACTCTACAATGAGCAGTTCTTC. Encoded protein: CASSLALSSGELYNEQFF.